Shown below are 4 T cell receptor beta chains from a single sample sequenced in a study of blood T cell repertoires in COVID-19 (dated by TCRdb to between 2020 and 2021). Libraries were made using the immunoSEQ multiplex PCR assay. In TCRdb, the immuneACCESS table is reduced to in-frame sequences with V and J assigned. These tables do not hold every clone; where another copy was compared, an unresolved V gene accounts for under half, and the others remain unexplained. The sample contains 130,000 to 150,000 clones, about 88% of them found a single time. Clones ranked in the top ten supply roughly a tenth of the sample. What was sequenced was peripheral blood. The receptors derive from a man in his fifties with active or convalescent COVID-19.

J is TRBJ1-1 and V is TRBV19; TRBD1 matches at 7 bases. The germline CDR1 and CDR2 sequences are LNHDA and SQIVND (reference sequence). The ends lost 6 bases at V and 4 bases at J; junction bases unmatched: 29. The CDR3 is 21 amino acids. In nucleotides, the CDR3 is TGTGCCAGTAGACCGACCCAAGCAAACCGGGACAGTGGGTGGTGGGGCACTGAAGCTTTCTTT. It codes for CASRPTQANRDSGWWGTEAFF.

Only a few counts were recorded for this clone. The chain uses TRBV28 and TRBJ1-6; 7 nucleotides agree with TRBD1. Trimming at V came to 2 bases and at J to 6 bases, leaving 7 bases not matched to a gene. Germline V gene sequence: CDR1 MDHEN, CDR2 SYDVKM. The CDR3 contains 16 residues. CDR3 sequence (DNA): TGTGCCAGCAGTTTAAGACAGGGAGGTTCTAATTCACCCCTCCACTTT. It is translated as CASSLRQGGSNSPLHF.

This chain joins TRBV30 and TRBJ1-4, with 7 bases identical to TRBD1. The trim removed 0 bases at V and 2 bases at J, leaving 6 bases unmatched. The CDR3 is 16 residues long. CDR1 and CDR2 from the germline V gene are GTSNPN and SVGIG (reference sequence). The CDR3 region is CAWSVVTGNTNEKLFF. The CDR3 bases are TGTGCCTGGAGTGTAGTGACAGGGAACACTAATGAAAAACTGTTTTTT.

V usage is TRBV11-2 and J usage is TRBJ1-3, with a weak D call TRBD1 (6 bases). CDR1 SGHAT and CDR2 FQNNGV come from the germline V gene. The CDR3 spans 16 residues. V dropped 1 base and J dropped 0 bases, with 10 bases sitting between them. CDR3 nucleotide sequence: TGTGCCAGCAGCTTAGGGGGACAAACCTCTGGAAACACCATATATTTT. It encodes CASSLGGQTSGNTIYF.